The clone carrying this T cell receptor (beta chain) was observed many times. This record comes from a study of T-cell reconstitution after alpha-beta-depleted transplantation in children. In germline, CDR1 is DFQATT, CDR2 SNEGSKA (reference sequence). The CDR3 is 14 amino acids. V dropped 6 bases and J dropped 2; count of bases not matched to a gene: 10. Library preparation (for TCRbeta) was performed with unique molecular identifiers. MiXCR was run by TCRdb on the PCR reads, yielding one entry per CDR3 protein. Of some 200,000 distinct CDR3 sequences listed, about 8.8% are singletons. This sequence was found in a human donor who donated a stem cell graft to a child with SCID. The chain couples TRBV20-1 to TRBJ2-7; 7 bases are shared with TRBD1. The specimen comprised PBMCs from the stem cell graft donor, sampled from the stem cell graft. The CDR3 region has the DNA TGCAGTGCAGCACCCGGGACAGCTACCTACGAGCAGTACTTC. It specifies CSAAPGTATYEQYF.